Below are 18 T cell receptor beta chains sequenced from a single sample in a study of blood T cell repertoires in COVID-19. Here immunoSEQ multiplex PCR was the method, and the copy in TCRdb shows in-frame clones only, minus some. The sample contains about 220,000 clones, roughly 80% of which appear only once. Sequenced sample: peripheral blood. The receptor source for this set is a human donor in a cohort sampled during active COVID-19.

The chain recombines TRBV9 with TRBJ2-3; TRBD2 matches 10 bases. The junction had 4 bases not matched to a gene; V was cut back by 0 bases and J by 3 bases. The CDR3 has 16 amino acids. Germline V CDR1 and CDR2: SGDLS, YYNGEE. CDR3 sequence: CASSVVASGRTDTQYF. CDR3 nucleotides: TGTGCCAGCAGCGTAGTGGCTAGCGGGAGAACAGATACGCAGTATTTT.

V usage is TRBV7-3 and J usage is TRBJ2-7; TRBD1 might be the D (5 bases). The ends were cut back, 2 bases at V and 4 bases at J, with 12 bases in the middle. From germline, CDR1 is SGHTA and CDR2 FQGTGA. This CDR3 is built from 14 residues. Here the CDR3 reads CASSLWGQGYEQYF. For the CDR3, the DNA is TGTGCCAGCAGCTTATGGGGCCAAGGATACGAGCAGTACTTC.

The chain has TRBV7-9 and TRBJ2-7, with D maybe TRBD1 (6 bases). Germline-derived CDR1 and CDR2 are SEHNR and FQNEAQ (reference sequence). V lost 6 bases, J lost 3 bases, and 12 bases lay in between. The CDR3 runs 13 residues. CDR3 residues: CASRAQGDYEQYF. The CDR3, as DNA: TGTGCCAGCAGAGCACAGGGCGACTACGAGCAGTACTTC.

The rearrangement uses TRBV5-6 and TRBJ2-7; D might be TRBD1 (5 bases). Germline CDR1 is SGHDT and CDR2 is YYEEEE. The CDR3 spans 13 residues. V gave up 4 bases and J gave up 2 bases, with 10 bases separating them. CDR3 in amino acids: CASSVDRAYEQYF. The CDR3 region has the DNA TGTGCCAGCAGCGTAGACAGAGCCTACGAGCAGTACTTC.

Comment on this clone: A junction boundary mismatches the germline segment, possibly from a read error. The rearrangement joins TRBV5-6 to TRBJ1-2; D is perhaps TRBD1 (6 bases). This CDR3 comprises 14 residues. Germline V gene sequence: CDR1 SGHDT, CDR2 YYEEEE. The CDR3 loop is CASSLGGQGEGYTF. CDR3 DNA: TGCGCCAGCAGCTTGGGGGGGCAGGGAGAAGGCTACACCTTC.

The chain combines TRBV3-1 (or the pseudogene TRBV3-2) with TRBJ2-7; a possible D gene is TRBD2 (6 bases). The CDR3 spans 14 residues. Germline lookup yields CDR1 LGHDT and CDR2 YNNKEL (reference sequence). The V and J ends lost 2 bases and 2 bases respectively, with 10 bases between them. The CDR3 region is CASSQWRGPYEQYF. The CDR3 coding sequence is TGTGCCAGCAGCCAATGGCGGGGACCCTACGAGCAGTACTTC.

The chain has TRBV4-2 and TRBJ2-2; 7 bases match TRBD1. V was pared by 3 bases and J by 5 bases, with 9 bases of the junction left unmatched. The CDR3 length is 16 residues. Germline-derived CDR1 and CDR2 are LGHNA and YNFKEQ. CDR3 nucleotides: TGTGCCAGCAGCCAGGACCCCACAGGGGATACCGGGGAGCTGTTTTTT. It is translated as CASSQDPTGDTGELFF.

The V gene is TRBV6-5, the J gene TRBJ1-1, with D maybe TRBD1 (6 bases). Trimming stripped 2 bases from V and 0 bases from J, with 10 bases between. The germline V gene encodes CDR1 MNHEY and CDR2 SVGAGI. This CDR3 is 15 amino acids long. The CDR3 protein is CASSYGTKLNTEAFF. CDR3 sequence (DNA): TGTGCCAGCAGTTACGGGACAAAATTGAACACTGAAGCTTTCTTT.

J is TRBJ1-2 and V is TRBV7-9; maybe TRBD1 (6 bases). The CDR3 totals 14 residues. Germline CDR1 SEHNR, CDR2 FQNEAQ (reference sequence). Trimming left V 6 bases short and J 5 bases short, with 16 bases between. CDR3 bases: TGTGCCAGCAGTCTCGGGGGGGCGCATTATGGCTACACCTTC. Translated, it gives CASSLGGAHYGYTF.

About this clone itself: Other DNA sequences in this sample translate to the same CDR3. This chain joins TRBV9 and TRBJ1-2; TRBD1 agrees at 8 bases. The V gene end was trimmed by 3 bases and the J gene end by 6 bases; junction bases not matched to a gene: 4. Germline values: CDR1 SGDLS, CDR2 YYNGEE. The CDR3 is 13 residues long. The CDR3: CASSAGTGHGYTF. CDR3 nucleotides: TGTGCCAGCAGCGCGGGGACAGGACATGGCTACACCTTC.

The chain has TRBV28 and TRBJ1-3; TRBD1 aligns across 12 bases. CDR1 and CDR2 (germline): MDHEN, SYDVKM. There are 14 residues in the CDR3. Losses at the gene ends were 11 bases for V and 8 bases for J; bases not matched to a gene: 10. The DNA of the CDR3 is TGTGCCGGTTGGGGACAGGGGGCGCCGGACACCATATATTTT. Translating it yields CAGWGQGAPDTIYF.

This chain uses TRBV7-2 with TRBJ1-1; TRBD1 matches 10 bases. Germline CDR1 reads SGHTA; CDR2 reads FQGNSA. Germline trimming cut 5 bases from V and 6 bases from J; bases unmatched to any gene: 12. The CDR3 loop spans 16 amino acids. CDR3: CASSRFPGQGLPEAFF. CDR3 in DNA: TGTGCCAGCAGCAGATTCCCGGGACAGGGGTTGCCTGAAGCTTTCTTT.

The rearrangement links TRBV28 to TRBJ1-1, with TRBD1 as a possible D gene (5 bases). Germline lookup yields CDR1 MDHEN and CDR2 SYDVKM. The V end lost 4 bases, the J end lost 5 bases, and 11 bases lay between the germline ends. This CDR3 contains 13 residues. The CDR3 loop reads CASSSQGWTEAFF. The DNA of the CDR3 is TGTGCCAGCAGTTCCCAGGGTTGGACTGAAGCTTTCTTT. Looking up the rest from reference TRBV28 and TRBJ1-1 gives the full variable domain: DVKVTQSSRYLVKRTGEKVFLECVQDMDHENMFWYRQDPGLGLRLIYFSYDVKMKEKGDIPEGYSVSREKKERFSLILESASTNQTSMYLCASSSQGWTEAFFGQGTRLTVV.

The chain has TRBV11-2 and TRBJ2-7; no reliable D call. V was cut by 4 bases and J by 4 bases, with 11 bases left in between. This CDR3 is 13 amino acids long. Looked up from germline, CDR1 is SGHAT and CDR2 is FQNNGV. CDR3 coding DNA: TGTGCCAGCAGCTCGAGAGAATGGTACGAGCAGTACTTC. Its translation: CASSSREWYEQYF. The full variable domain, its missing parts supplied by reference TRBV11-2 and TRBJ2-7, is EAGVAQSPRYKIIEKRQSVAFWCNPISGHATLYWYQQILGQGPKLLIQFQNNGVVDDSQLPKDRFSAERLKGVDSTLKIQPAKLEDSAVYLCASSSREWYEQYFGPGTRLTVT.

The chain carries TRBV28 and TRBJ1-2; D gene unclear. The CDR3 runs 14 residues. V was pared by 10 bases and J by 0 bases, with 15 bases between. CDR1 is MDHEN and CDR2 is SYDVKM in the germline V gene. CDR3 loop: CAIAPPGANYGYTF. CDR3 sequence (DNA): TGTGCCATCGCCCCCCCTGGAGCTAACTATGGCTACACCTTC.

The rearrangement links TRBV9 to TRBJ1-6, with D possibly TRBD1 on 5 matching bases. Germline-derived CDR1 and CDR2 are SGDLS and YYNGEE. The CDR3 has 16 residues. Between the trimmed V and J ends, which lost 3 bases and 4 bases, there was a span of 14 bases. The CDR3 DNA reads TGTGCCAGCAGCGGTGGAGCAGGGATATATAATTCACCCCTCCACTTT. It is translated as CASSGGAGIYNSPLHF.

This chain uses TRBV19 with TRBJ1-1; D ambiguous. The CDR3 is 13 amino acids. CDR1 is LNHDA and CDR2 is SQIVND in the germline V gene (reference sequence). V lost 5 bases to trimming and J lost 1 base, with 8 bases between them. The CDR3: CASSVSQNTEAFF. DNA for the CDR3: TGTGCCAGTAGTGTCAGTCAGAACACTGAAGCTTTCTTT.

The chain couples TRBV28 to TRBJ1-2; unclear D gene. V gave up 1 base and J gave up 4 bases, with 10 bases separating them. The CDR3 extends over 14 amino acids. Germline V gives CDR1 MDHEN, CDR2 SYDVKM. The CDR3 protein is CASSLLADLYGYTF. The CDR3, as DNA: TGTGCCAGCAGTTTATTGGCAGATCTCTATGGCTACACCTTC.